This T cell receptor (beta chain) came from a study of cytomegalovirus exposure and HLA in healthy donors. Study-level points and caveats: A missense DCLRE1C variant was associated with V- and J-gene trimming of TCR beta chains in a later analysis, and an independent cohort replicated the association. Later, TCR association rates were found to vary by HLA locus, highest for DRB1 and lowest for HLA-C. Many donors carried some public TCRs, although rarity characterized most TCR sequences. A few V segments could not be told apart, such as TRBV6-2 and TRBV6-3, and were left out.

The CDR3 extends over 15 amino acids. In germline, CDR1 is SNHLY, CDR2 FYNNEI. J gave up 7 bases and V 6 bases, and 7 bases lay outside the gene matches. About this clone itself: What it binds is not known.

PCR used 60 Vbeta primers and 13 Jbeta primers. Clones were sequenced by immunoSEQ multiplex PCR, and TCRdb holds only the in-frame ones, with some missing. Of 150,000 to 200,000 clones in the sample, around 80% are singletons; the top ten hold 1.3% to 1.5%. The clonotype originates from a girl aged 10 to 17 in good health and CMV-seropositive. Sequencing input: PBMCs. The gene calls are TRBV2 and TRBJ2-1, with 12 bases lining up with TRBD2. In nucleotides, the CDR3 is TGTGCCAGCAGCCGCCTAGCGGGAGGGCCGAATGAGCAGTTCTTC. Translation gives CASSRLAGGPNEQFF.